The entry below describes one T cell receptor (beta chain). Its antigen is not known. V was trimmed by 2 bases and J by 6 bases, leaving 10 bases between them. The CDR3 has 13 residues. Germline CDR1 and CDR2: WSHSY and SAAADI. The data stem from a study of CD8+ T cells in alopecia areata. Study results and caveats: Elevated clonality characterized lesional scalp relative to normal scalp, particularly in alopecia totalis/universalis.

Extracted RNA was reverse transcribed, and the resulting cDNA served as sequencing template. Sequencing was performed with immunoSEQ multiplex PCR; in TCRdb, only in-frame clones are kept and a portion is missing. The sample includes over 150,000 clones, more than 50% seen only once; the top ten take roughly 5.3%. This receptor was identified in a human donor in good health. V and J are TRBV10-2 and TRBJ1-1; D unresolved. Input material: CD8+ T cells sorted from blood. DNA for the CDR3: TGCGCCAGCAGTGAGAAGGGAGGGTCTGAAGCTTTCTTT. The encoded protein is CASSEKGGSEAFF.